The 28 T cell receptor beta chains presented below share a single source sample, sequenced in a study of shared clonotypes between healthy human individuals. TCRdb's table, derived via immunoSEQ multiplex PCR, lists solely in-frame clones and lacks some. There are 2,500,000 or so clones in the sample; approximately 90% occur only once, and about 0.36% lies in the top ten. Sequences were obtained from naive CD4+ T cells from PBMCs. Specified subset: CD45RA+ positively selected. Receptors originate from a man younger than 30 in good health. Some clones in this sample may be carry-over from other donors' samples.

In this sample, this clone turned up once. The chain employs TRBV29-1 and TRBJ2-6; no firm D call. CDR3 length: 16 amino acids. Germline V lookup: CDR1 SQVTM, CDR2 ANQGSEA. Trimming shortened V by 2 bases and J by 0 bases, and 11 bases separated the two germline ends. The chain's CDR3 is CSVEWVQSSGANVLTF. The CDR3 DNA reads TGCAGCGTTGAATGGGTCCAAAGCTCTGGGGCCAACGTCCTGACTTTC. Supplemented by reference TRBV29-1 and TRBJ2-6, the full variable domain reads SAVISQKPSRDICQRGTSLTIQCQVDSQVTMMFWYRQQPGQSLTLIATANQGSEATYESGFVIDKFPISRPNLTFSTLTVSNMSPEDSSIYLCSVEWVQSSGANVLTFGAGSRLTVL.

This chain uses TRBV15 with TRBJ1-2, with 8 bases fitting TRBD1. Germline CDR1 reads LNHNV; CDR2 reads YYDKDF (reference sequence). CDR3 size: 15 residues. Germline trimming cut 6 bases from V and 4 bases from J; bases unmatched to any gene: 10. DNA for the CDR3: TGTGCCACCAGGGGGACAGGCGAAGCTCTCTATGGCTACACCTTC. Translated, it gives CATRGTGEALYGYTF. Based on the CDR3 plus reference TRBV15 and TRBJ1-2, the full variable domain is DAMVIQNPRYQVTQFGKPVTLSCSQTLNHNVMYWYQQKSSQAPKLLFHYYDKDFNNEADTPDNFQSRRPNTSFCFLDIRSPGLGDTAMYLCATRGTGEALYGYTFGSGTRLTVV.

The gene calls are TRBV28 and TRBJ2-1; D gene ambiguous. Trimming took off 5 bases at V and 6 bases at J, with 17 bases between the two ends. The CDR3 length is 15 residues. Germline CDR1 and CDR2: MDHEN and SYDVKM. The CDR3 loop reads CASSPLGLTSNEQFF. The CDR3 DNA follows: TGTGCCAGCAGTCCCTTAGGATTGACGTCCAATGAGCAGTTCTTC.

The V gene is TRBV20-1, the J gene TRBJ2-5; no definite D call. Trimming took 8 bases from V and 2 from J, leaving 9 bases between them. Germline V gives CDR1 DFQATT, CDR2 SNEGSKA (reference sequence). The CDR3 loop spans 11 amino acids. The CDR3 is CSPRQQETQYF. As DNA, the CDR3 is TGCAGTCCCAGGCAGCAAGAGACCCAGTACTTC.

This chain connects TRBV6-1 to TRBJ2-5; D possibly corresponds to TRBD1 (5 bases). V dropped 2 bases and J dropped 5 bases, with 6 bases sitting between them. Looked up from germline, CDR1 is MNHNS and CDR2 is SASEGT. The CDR3 runs 12 residues. CDR3: CASSEWGETQYF. CDR3 nucleotide sequence: TGTGCCAGCAGTGAATGGGGCGAGACCCAGTACTTC.

J is TRBJ2-1 and V is TRBV6-5; 7 bases are shared with TRBD2. Germline trimming cut 2 bases from V and 8 bases from J; bases unmatched to any gene: 12. The CDR3 is 16 amino acids. Germline lookup yields CDR1 MNHEY and CDR2 SVGAGI. The CDR3 DNA sequence: TGTGCCAGCAGTTACCCTCTTACTAGCGAGGGCGATGAGCAGTTCTTC. Translated: CASSYPLTSEGDEQFF.

CDR3 coding DNA: TGTGCCAGTAGTCCGGCCTCTGGAAACACCATATATTTT. Protein: CASSPASGNTIYF. This chain uses TRBV19 with TRBJ1-3, with D unclear. The germline V gene has CDR1 LNHDA and CDR2 SQIVND (reference sequence). The CDR3 covers 13 residues. Trimming stripped 5 bases from V and 0 bases from J, with 5 bases between.

This rearrangement joins TRBV30 to TRBJ2-5, with TRBD1 identical over 8 bases. CDR1 and CDR2 (germline): GTSNPN, SVGIG (reference sequence). The CDR3 spans 15 residues. After removal of 0 bases from V and 5 bases from J, the junction contained 8 bases not matched to a gene. CDR3 protein: CAWSVPGRGPETQYF. The CDR3 coding sequence is TGTGCCTGGAGTGTACCGGGCAGGGGGCCGGAGACCCAGTACTTC.

The rearrangement joins TRBV5-1 to TRBJ1-2; a possible D gene is TRBD1 (5 bases). CDR3 length: 15 amino acids. CDR1 is SGHRS and CDR2 is YFSETQ in the germline V gene. Trimming stripped 0 bases from V and 3 bases from J, with 12 bases between. The CDR3 nucleotides read TGCGCCAGCAGCTTGGCCGCCAGGGCGGACTATGGCTACACCTTC. It specifies CASSLAARADYGYTF.

As regards this clone: This same CDR3 is encoded by further DNA sequences in the sample. The V and J genes are TRBV5-1 and TRBJ1-1, with TRBD1 matching 7 bases. The germline V gene has CDR1 SGHRS and CDR2 YFSETQ. The CDR3 length is 14 residues. J lost 0 bases, V lost 4 bases, and 3 bases had no gene match. The chain's CDR3 is CASSAGTVNTEAFF. For the CDR3, the DNA is TGCGCCAGCAGCGCGGGGACAGTGAACACTGAAGCTTTCTTT. Looking up the rest from reference TRBV5-1 and TRBJ1-1 gives the full variable domain: KAGVTQTPRYLIKTRGQQVTLSCSPISGHRSVSWYQQTPGQGLQFLFEYFSETQRNKGNFPGRFSGRQFSNSRSEMNVSTLELGDSALYLCASSAGTVNTEAFFGQGTRLTVV.

This clone has a handful of counts. The V gene is TRBV28, the J gene TRBJ1-1, with 7 bases lining up with TRBD1. The CDR3 is made up of 14 amino acids. The germline V gene has CDR1 MDHEN and CDR2 SYDVKM. V lost 6 bases and J lost 0; bases outside the gene matches: 4. The CDR3 is CASREGAMNTEAFF. In DNA form, the CDR3 reads TGTGCCAGCAGGGAGGGGGCTATGAACACTGAAGCTTTCTTT. Supplemented by reference TRBV28 and TRBJ1-1, the full variable domain reads DVKVTQSSRYLVKRTGEKVFLECVQDMDHENMFWYRQDPGLGLRLIYFSYDVKMKEKGDIPEGYSVSREKKERFSLILESASTNQTSMYLCASREGAMNTEAFFGQGTRLTVV.

The CDR3 sequence: CASSLVAGLYEQYF. The CDR3 region has the DNA TGCGCCAGCAGCTTGGTGGCAGGGTTGTACGAGCAGTACTTC. The chain is built from TRBV5-1 and TRBJ2-7; D may be TRBD1 (5 bases). The germline gives CDR1 SGHRS, CDR2 YFSETQ. V lost 0 bases to trimming and J lost 4 bases, with 11 bases between them. The CDR3 loop spans 14 amino acids. Variable domain in full (rest from reference TRBV5-1 and TRBJ2-7): KAGVTQTPRYLIKTRGQQVTLSCSPISGHRSVSWYQQTPGQGLQFLFEYFSETQRNKGNFPGRFSGRQFSNSRSEMNVSTLELGDSALYLCASSLVAGLYEQYFGPGTRLTVT.

This clone is a singleton in its sample. This rearrangement joins TRBV6-5 to TRBJ1-1, with D possibly TRBD1 on 5 matching bases. The CDR3 has 13 residues. Between the trimmed V and J ends, which lost 4 bases and 5 bases, there was a span of 11 bases. Looked up from germline, CDR1 is MNHEY and CDR2 is SVGAGI. CDR3 coding DNA: TGTGCCAGCAGTTCGTTTCAGGGAACTGAAGCTTTCTTT. Translation: CASSSFQGTEAFF.

In the case of this clone: Different DNA sequences within this sample yield the same CDR3. This chain uses TRBV18 with TRBJ2-7; D not resolved. V was trimmed by 3 bases and J by 2 bases, leaving 5 bases between them. There are 12 residues in the CDR3. CDR1 KGHSH and CDR2 LQKENI come from the germline V gene. The CDR3 coding sequence is TGTGCCAGCTCACCCACGGCCTACGAGCAGTACTTC. Translated, it gives CASSPTAYEQYF.

A word on this clone: Other nucleotide sequences from this sample produce the same CDR3. The gene calls are TRBV18 and TRBJ2-3; D unclear. This CDR3 has 15 amino acids. Germline values: CDR1 KGHSH, CDR2 LQKENI. The V gene lost 0 bases and the J gene lost 0 bases, with 7 bases spanning the gap. The CDR3 DNA sequence: TGTGCCAGCTCACCACCTGGCGGTAGCACAGATACGCAGTATTTT. Its protein is CASSPPGGSTDTQYF.

The gene calls are TRBV28 and TRBJ1-5; TRBD1 agrees at 8 bases. The CDR3 runs 15 residues. V was clipped by 6 bases and J by 0 bases; unmatched bases: 4. Germline CDR1 and CDR2: MDHEN and SYDVKM. CDR3 residues: CASRGQDRSNQPQHF. For the CDR3, the DNA is TGTGCCAGCAGGGGACAGGACCGTAGCAATCAGCCCCAGCATTTT.

This clone occurred once. The gene calls are TRBV9 and TRBJ2-7; 10 bases fit TRBD2. The CDR3 is 15 residues long. J was trimmed by 5 bases and V by 4 bases; bases with no gene match: 9. Germline values: CDR1 SGDLS, CDR2 YYNGEE. CDR3 in amino acids: CASSRLAGVSHEQYF. The CDR3 DNA reads as TGTGCCAGCAGCCGGCTAGCGGGAGTGTCCCACGAGCAGTACTTC.

The chain combines TRBV5-1 with TRBJ2-3, with 12 bases aligning to TRBD2. Germline V gives CDR1 SGHRS, CDR2 YFSETQ. V shed 2 bases, J shed 1 base, and the junction held 5 bases outside the gene matches. This CDR3 is built from 17 residues. This chain's CDR3 is CASSLRLAGDGTDTQYF. Written as DNA, the CDR3 is TGCGCCAGCAGCTTAAGACTAGCGGGAGACGGCACAGATACGCAGTATTTT.

For the CDR3, the DNA is TGTGCCAGCAGTTACCCGGTTCCCTCTGGAAACACCATATATTTT. Amino acid sequence: CASSYPVPSGNTIYF. V usage is TRBV6-6 and J usage is TRBJ1-3; D gene unclear. The CDR3 has 15 amino acids. V lost 2 bases to trimming and J lost 0 bases, with 8 bases between them. CDR1 is MNHNY and CDR2 is SVGAGI in the germline V gene (reference sequence).

This clone was recorded once. The V gene is TRBV18, the J gene TRBJ2-7; D gene ambiguous. This CDR3 spans 12 amino acids. The V and J ends lost 3 bases and 3 bases respectively, with 6 bases between them. Germline values: CDR1 KGHSH, CDR2 LQKENI. The CDR3 DNA reads TGTGCCAGCTCACCGGCTATCTACGAGCAGTACTTC. Its protein product is CASSPAIYEQYF.

V gene TRBV4-1 combines with J gene TRBJ2-5, with TRBD1 matching 7 bases. From germline, CDR1 is MGHRA and CDR2 YSYEKL. The V segment lost 2 bases and the J segment 6 bases; nucleotides outside the gene matches: 9. The CDR3 totals 15 residues. CDR3 protein: CASSQPSQGVKTQYF. The DNA for the CDR3 is TGCGCCAGCAGCCAACCCTCTCAGGGGGTAAAGACCCAGTACTTC.

The chain couples TRBV6-6 to TRBJ2-2, with 7 bases identical to TRBD1. This CDR3 is 14 amino acids long. Germline V gene sequence: CDR1 MNHNY, CDR2 SVGAGI (reference sequence). V lost 5 bases, J lost 6 bases, and 6 bases stayed unmatched. The CDR3 region has the DNA TGTGCCAGCAGTCGAATCGGGACAGCCGGGGAGCTGTTTTTT. Translated: CASSRIGTAGELFF.

The chain has TRBV28 and TRBJ2-7; a weak D match, TRBD2 (6 bases). V shed 5 bases and J shed 5 bases, with 19 bases lying between them. The CDR3 has 15 amino acids. Germline V gene lookup returns CDR1 MDHEN and CDR2 SYDVKM. The CDR3 region has the DNA TGTGCCAGCAGTAGACTAGGGCAGGGATCCCACGAGCAGTACTTC. This codes for CASSRLGQGSHEQYF.

The chain is built from TRBV5-1 and TRBJ2-1; 9 nucleotides line up with TRBD2. The V gene end was trimmed by 0 bases and the J gene end by 6 bases; junction bases not matched to a gene: 7. CDR1 and CDR2 from the germline V gene are SGHRS and YFSETQ. The CDR3 is 16 residues long. The CDR3 region has the DNA TGCGCCAGCAGCTTGGACGGCGGGAGGGCCAGCAATGAGCAGTTCTTC. Translation gives CASSLDGGRASNEQFF. Full variable domain (missing parts from reference TRBV5-1 and TRBJ2-1): KAGVTQTPRYLIKTRGQQVTLSCSPISGHRSVSWYQQTPGQGLQFLFEYFSETQRNKGNFPGRFSGRQFSNSRSEMNVSTLELGDSALYLCASSLDGGRASNEQFFGPGTRLTVL.

The genes are TRBV19 and TRBJ1-2, with a weak D call TRBD1 (5 bases). V was trimmed by 8 bases and J by 8 bases, leaving 24 bases between them. Germline V gene sequence: CDR1 LNHDA, CDR2 SQIVND (reference sequence). The CDR3 is 15 residues long. The CDR3 protein is CASSPLTEQRSGYTF. The CDR3 DNA sequence: TGTGCCAGTTCCCCATTGACAGAACAACGGTCAGGCTACACCTTC.

V and J are TRBV6-6 and TRBJ2-5, with TRBD2 matching 7 bases. CDR3 length: 14 amino acids. CDR1 MNHNY and CDR2 SVGAGI come from the germline V gene (reference sequence). Trimming at V came to 0 bases and at J to 7 bases, leaving 5 bases not matched to a gene. CDR3 DNA: TGTGCCAGCAGTTACTCGGGGGGGGAGGCGACCCAGTACTTC. This gives the protein CASSYSGGEATQYF.

The chain is built from TRBV6-6 and TRBJ1-2; maybe TRBD1 (6 bases). The CDR3 contains 13 residues. Germline values: CDR1 MNHNY, CDR2 SVGAGI (reference sequence). Trimming left V 6 bases short and J 4 bases short, with 12 bases between. The chain's CDR3 is CASRATGTYGYTF. Here the CDR3 DNA reads TGTGCCAGCAGGGCAACAGGGACCTATGGCTACACCTTC.

The chain couples TRBV27 to TRBJ1-5, with D perhaps TRBD1 (5 bases). The CDR3 sequence is 16 residues long. Germline CDR1 reads MNHEY; CDR2 reads SMNVEV (reference sequence). Trimming removed 0 bases at V and 7 bases at J, with 16 bases between. This CDR3 is CASSLSGGGGRQPQHF. The DNA for the CDR3 is TGTGCCAGCAGTTTATCTGGGGGTGGGGGTAGGCAGCCCCAGCATTTT.